This passage covers 5 T cell receptor beta chains from one sample sequenced in a study of beta chain features in type 1 diabetes. Whole-study findings and limits: Significant though moderate, a shortening of TCRB CDR3s appeared in all four CD4+ subsets of Type 1 diabetes patients.

No antigen has been assigned to these receptors. As every portion of the isolated RNA was reverse transcribed, the sequencing read expressed TCRB transcripts. The method was immunoSEQ multiplex PCR; TCRdb's version includes in-frame clones alone and lacks a portion of them. The table records 280,000 or so clones, around 16% of them present only once. Material: naive CD4+ T cells from blood. Receptor source: a man aged 18 to 35 with type 1 diabetes.

A few counts support this clone. The gene calls are TRBV6-1 and TRBJ2-2; 9 bases agree with TRBD1. The CDR3 has 14 amino acids. CDR1 and CDR2 (germline): MNHNS, SASEGT. With 7 bases clipped from V and 5 bases from J, the junction kept 5 bases outside the gene matches. The CDR3 region is CASMGQGRTGELFF. The CDR3 nucleotides are TGTGCCAGCATGGGACAGGGTCGGACCGGGGAGCTGTTTTTT.

The chain joins TRBV4-3 to TRBJ1-2; TRBD1 matches at 10 bases. Trimming removed 1 base from V and 7 bases from J; junction bases left unmatched: 3. This CDR3 region has 14 residues. Germline loops: CDR1 LGHNA, CDR2 YSLEER. For the CDR3, the DNA is TGCGCCAGCAGCCAAGTCGGACAGGGGGTTGGCTACACCTTC. Its protein product is CASSQVGQGVGYTF.

This clone has a handful of counts. The chain is built from TRBV20-1 and TRBJ1-2; D remains ambiguous. This CDR3 comprises 11 residues. Germline-derived CDR1 and CDR2 are DFQATT and SNEGSKA (reference sequence). Trimming took 6 bases from V and 8 from J, leaving 13 bases between them. The CDR3 loop reads CSATQGGGYTF. The CDR3 nucleotides are TGCAGTGCCACACAAGGCGGAGGCTACACCTTC.

The rearrangement links TRBV6-5 to TRBJ2-5, with D possibly being TRBD2 (5 bases). CDR3 size: 12 residues. The V gene lost 7 bases and the J gene lost 4 bases, with 10 bases spanning the gap. Per the germline V gene, CDR1 is MNHEY and CDR2 is SVGAGI. As DNA, the CDR3 is TGTGCCAGCAAGTTAGAGGGAGAGACCCAGTACTTC. Its protein product is CASKLEGETQYF.

Only a few counts were recorded for this clone. The chain joins TRBV27 to TRBJ2-2; D not resolved. Trimming shortened V by 6 bases and J by 6 bases, and 8 bases separated the two germline ends. Germline V gene lookup returns CDR1 MNHEY and CDR2 SMNVEV (reference sequence). This CDR3 spans 12 amino acids. The CDR3 nucleotides are TGTGCCAGCAGATTAGTAGCCGGGGAGCTGTTTTTT. It is translated as CASRLVAGELFF.